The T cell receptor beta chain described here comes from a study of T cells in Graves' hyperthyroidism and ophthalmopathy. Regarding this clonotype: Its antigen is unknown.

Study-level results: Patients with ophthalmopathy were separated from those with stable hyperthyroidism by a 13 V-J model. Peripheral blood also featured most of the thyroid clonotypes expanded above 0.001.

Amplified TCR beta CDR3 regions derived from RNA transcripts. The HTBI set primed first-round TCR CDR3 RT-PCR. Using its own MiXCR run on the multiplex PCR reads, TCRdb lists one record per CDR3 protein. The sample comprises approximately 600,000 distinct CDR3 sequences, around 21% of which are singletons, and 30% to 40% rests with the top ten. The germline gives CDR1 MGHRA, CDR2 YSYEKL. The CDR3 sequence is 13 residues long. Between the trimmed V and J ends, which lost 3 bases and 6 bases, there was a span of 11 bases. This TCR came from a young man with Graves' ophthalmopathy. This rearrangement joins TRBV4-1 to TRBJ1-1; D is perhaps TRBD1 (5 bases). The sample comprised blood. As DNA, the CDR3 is TGCGCCAGCAGCCACCCCGGGGGGGCTGAAGCTTTCTTT. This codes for CASSHPGGAEAFF.